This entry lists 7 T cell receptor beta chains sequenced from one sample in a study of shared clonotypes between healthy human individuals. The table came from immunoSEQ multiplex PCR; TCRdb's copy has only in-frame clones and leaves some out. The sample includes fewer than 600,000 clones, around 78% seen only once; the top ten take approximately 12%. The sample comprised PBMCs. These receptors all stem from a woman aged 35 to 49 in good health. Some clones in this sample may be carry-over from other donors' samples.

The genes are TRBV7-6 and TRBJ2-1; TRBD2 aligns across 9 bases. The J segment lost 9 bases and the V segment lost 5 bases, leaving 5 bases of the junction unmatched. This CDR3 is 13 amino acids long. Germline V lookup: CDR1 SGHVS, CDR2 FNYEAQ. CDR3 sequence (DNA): TGTGCCAGCAGCCCCGGACTAGCGATTGAGCAGTTCTTC. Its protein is CASSPGLAIEQFF.

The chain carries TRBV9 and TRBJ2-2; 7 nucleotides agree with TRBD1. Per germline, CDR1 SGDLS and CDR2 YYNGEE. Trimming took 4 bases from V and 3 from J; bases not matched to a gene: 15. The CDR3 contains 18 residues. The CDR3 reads CASSPTAMRQGDTGELFF. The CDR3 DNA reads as TGTGCCAGCAGCCCGACTGCAATGAGGCAGGGGGACACCGGGGAGCTGTTTTTT.

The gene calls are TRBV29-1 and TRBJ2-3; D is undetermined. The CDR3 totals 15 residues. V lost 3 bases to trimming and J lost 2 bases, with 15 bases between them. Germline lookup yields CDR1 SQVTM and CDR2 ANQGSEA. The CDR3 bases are TGCAGCGTTGACGGAGACCGACCACACACAGATACGCAGTATTTT. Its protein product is CSVDGDRPHTDTQYF.

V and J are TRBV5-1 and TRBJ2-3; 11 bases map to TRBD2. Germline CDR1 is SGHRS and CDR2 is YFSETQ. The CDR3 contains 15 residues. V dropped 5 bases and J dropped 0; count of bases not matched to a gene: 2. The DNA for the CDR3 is TGCGCCAGCAGAACTAGCGGGAGAAGCACAGATACGCAGTATTTT. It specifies CASRTSGRSTDTQYF.

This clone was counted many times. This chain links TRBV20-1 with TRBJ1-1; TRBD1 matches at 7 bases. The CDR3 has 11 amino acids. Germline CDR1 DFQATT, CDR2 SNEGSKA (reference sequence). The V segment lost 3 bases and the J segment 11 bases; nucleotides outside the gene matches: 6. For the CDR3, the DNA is TGCAGTGCTAGGGGGACAGCCAAGGCTTTCTTT. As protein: CSARGTAKAFF.

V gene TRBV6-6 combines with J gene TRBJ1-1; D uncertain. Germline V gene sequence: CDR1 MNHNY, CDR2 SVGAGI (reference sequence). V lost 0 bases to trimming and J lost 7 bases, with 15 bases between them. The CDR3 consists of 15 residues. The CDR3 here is CASSYSVANGLEAFF. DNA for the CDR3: TGTGCCAGCAGTTACTCCGTGGCAAATGGTCTTGAAGCTTTCTTT.

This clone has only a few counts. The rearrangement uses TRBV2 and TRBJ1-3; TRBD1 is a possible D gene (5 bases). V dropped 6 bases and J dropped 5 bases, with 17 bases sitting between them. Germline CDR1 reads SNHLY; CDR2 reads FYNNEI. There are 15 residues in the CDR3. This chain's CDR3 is CASSSLRGGRNTIYF. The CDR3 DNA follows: TGTGCCAGCAGCTCTTTAAGGGGAGGACGAAACACCATATATTTT.